This entry features one T cell receptor beta chain sequence. This entry belongs to a study of cytotoxic CD8 clonotypes in ibrutinib-treated CLL. Germline V gene sequence: CDR1 MNHNS, CDR2 SASEGT. Trimming shortened V by 4 bases and J by 2 bases, and 8 bases separated the two germline ends. The CDR3 runs 13 residues. Sequencing was performed with immunoSEQ multiplex PCR; in TCRdb, only in-frame clones are kept and a portion is missing. The top ten hold roughly 17% of the sample, which has 35,000 to 40,000 clones, around 75% seen once. The source material was PBMCs, sampled at disease progression, from a patient treated with ibrutinib. The TCR sequence derives from a human donor with chronic lymphocytic leukemia. The rearrangement links TRBV6-1 to TRBJ1-1; D gene unclear. The CDR3 DNA reads as TGTGCCAGCAGTGTTACCTATAACACTGAAGCTTTCTTT. Encoded protein: CASSVTYNTEAFF.